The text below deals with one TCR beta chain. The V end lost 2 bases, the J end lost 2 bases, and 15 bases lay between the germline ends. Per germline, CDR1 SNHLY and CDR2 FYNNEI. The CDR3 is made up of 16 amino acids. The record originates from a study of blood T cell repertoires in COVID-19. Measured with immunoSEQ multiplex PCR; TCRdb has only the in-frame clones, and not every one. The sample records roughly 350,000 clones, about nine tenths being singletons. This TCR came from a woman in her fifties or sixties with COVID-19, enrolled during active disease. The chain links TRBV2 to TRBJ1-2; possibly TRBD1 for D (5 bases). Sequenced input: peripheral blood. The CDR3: CASSEILPGGNYGYTF. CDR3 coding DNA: TGTGCCAGCAGTGAAATCCTCCCGGGGGGAAACTATGGCTACACCTTC.